This T cell receptor beta chain is drawn from a study of cytomegalovirus exposure and HLA in healthy donors. The CDR3 totals 16 residues. Germline CDR1 is LGHNA and CDR2 is YSLEER. Comment on this clone: An end of the junction does not agree with germline; a read error may underlie this.

The PCR contained 60 Vbeta and 13 Jbeta primers. As originally analysed: In a later analysis, some 80 million unique TCR beta chains included roughly 11 million shared by two or more donors. The table came from immunoSEQ multiplex PCR; TCRdb's copy has only in-frame clones and leaves some out. The V and J calls and clone size are taken from that table; D and trimming were inferred from the DNA. The table has about 150,000 clones, over 75% seen once. The clonotype comes from a young man in good health and CMV-seropositive. The chain employs TRBV4-3 and TRBJ2-6; 11 bases map to TRBD1. Sequences were obtained from PBMCs. The CDR3 is CASSGTGGTGANGLTF. CDR3 nucleotides: TGCGCCAGCAGCGGGACAGGGGGGACTGGGGCCAACGGCCTGACTTTC.